The source of this T cell receptor (beta chain) is a study of blood T cell repertoires in COVID-19. Study context: Samples taken during acute and convalescent COVID-19 were collected in the United States, Italy and Spain. Nucleic acid was either cDNA or gDNA, and it came from T cells, B-cell-depleted T cells, or PBMCs.

The repertoire was sequenced with immunoSEQ multiplex PCR; TCRdb's copy has only in-frame clones and lacks some. The sample yields about 270,000 clones, more than 75% seen once. Cohort 3 donors counted as recovered after two negative PCRs, clearance, or resolved symptoms. The CDR3 has 16 residues. J gave up 0 bases and V 4 bases, and 2 bases lay outside the gene matches. CDR1 is LGHNT and CDR2 is FRNRAP in the germline V gene. In this sample, this clone turned up a few times. The source material was PBMCs or T cells enriched from blood (not recorded which). The chain has TRBV12-5 and TRBJ2-6; 8 positions match TRBD1. The sequence was obtained from a young man who had recovered from COVID-19. The CDR3 spells CASGWDRSSGANVLTF. The CDR3 nucleotides are TGTGCTAGTGGTTGGGACAGGAGCTCTGGGGCCAACGTCCTGACTTTC.